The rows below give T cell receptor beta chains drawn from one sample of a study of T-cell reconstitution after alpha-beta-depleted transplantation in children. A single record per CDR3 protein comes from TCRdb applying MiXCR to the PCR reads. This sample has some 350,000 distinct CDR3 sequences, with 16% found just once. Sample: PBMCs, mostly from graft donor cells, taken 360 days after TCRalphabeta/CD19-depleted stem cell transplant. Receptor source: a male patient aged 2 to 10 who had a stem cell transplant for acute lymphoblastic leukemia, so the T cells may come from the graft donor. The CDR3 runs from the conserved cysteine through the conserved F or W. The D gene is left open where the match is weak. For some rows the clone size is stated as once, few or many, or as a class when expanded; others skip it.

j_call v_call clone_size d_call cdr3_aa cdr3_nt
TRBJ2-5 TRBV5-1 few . CASSDGTGQFETQYF TGCGCCAGCAGCGATGGGACGGGACAATTTGAGACCCAGTACTTC
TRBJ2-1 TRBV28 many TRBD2 CASSSGLAGTYNEQFF TGTGCCAGCAGCAGCGGGCTAGCGGGAACCTACAATGAGCAGTTCTTC
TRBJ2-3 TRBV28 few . CASSLMGITDTQYF TGTGCCAGCAGTTTAATGGGTATCACAGATACGCAGTATTTT
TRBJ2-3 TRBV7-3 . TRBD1 CASSLLGTGEDTQYF TGTGCCAGCAGCTTATTGGGGACAGGGGAAGATACGCAGTATTTT
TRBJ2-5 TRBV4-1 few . CASSRRGRLNQETQYF TGCGCCAGCAGCCGTCGGGGGCGTCTTAACCAAGAGACCCAGTACTTC
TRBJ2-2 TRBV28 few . CASSQTASDLTNTGELFF TGTGCCAGCAGCCAAACCGCTAGCGACCTCACGAACACCGGGGAGCTGTTTTTT
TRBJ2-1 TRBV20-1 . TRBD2 CSASGLVRGASSYNEQFF TGCAGTGCTAGTGGACTAGTTCGCGGGGCGAGCTCCTACAATGAGCAGTTCTTC
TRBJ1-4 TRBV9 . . CASSVDEGSYEKLFF TGTGCCAGCAGCGTAGATGAGGGATCTTATGAAAAACTGTTTTTT
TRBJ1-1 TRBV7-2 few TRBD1 CASSLRQGLSHTEAFF TGTGCCAGCAGCCTAAGACAGGGACTCTCTCACACTGAAGCTTTCTTT
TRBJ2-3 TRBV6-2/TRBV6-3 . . CASSTGTRPDTQYF TGTGCCAGCAGTACCGGGACCCGTCCAGATACGCAGTATTTT
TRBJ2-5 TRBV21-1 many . CASSFSGTYQETQYF TGTGCCAGCAGTTTCTCCGGGACTTATCAAGAGACCCAGTACTTC
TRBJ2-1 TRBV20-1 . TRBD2 CSARVAGGQTYNEQFF TGCAGTGCTAGGGTAGCGGGAGGGCAGACCTACAATGAGCAGTTCTTC
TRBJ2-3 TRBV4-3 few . CASSQDGAGGTDTQYF TGCGCCAGCAGCCAAGATGGCGCAGGGGGCACAGATACGCAGTATTTT
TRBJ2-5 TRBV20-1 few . CSATTVQETQYF TGCAGTGCTACTACAGTTCAAGAGACCCAGTACTTC
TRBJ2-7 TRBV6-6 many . CASSYREEQYF TGTGCCAGCAGTTACAGGGAGGAGCAGTACTTC
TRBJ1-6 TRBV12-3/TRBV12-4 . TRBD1 CASSPGQGDSPLHF TGTGCCAGCAGTCCGGGACAGGGGGATTCACCCCTCCACTTT
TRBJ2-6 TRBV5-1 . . CASSLVVTTGANVLTF TGCGCCAGCAGCTTGGTTGTCACGACTGGGGCCAACGTCCTGACTTTC
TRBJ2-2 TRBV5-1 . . CASSSGQAGGELFF TGCGCCAGCAGCTCCGGCCAAGCCGGCGGGGAGCTGTTTTTT
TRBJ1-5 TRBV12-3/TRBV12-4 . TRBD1 CASSLAGGLGWRQPQHF TGTGCCAGCAGTTTAGCAGGGGGCCTGGGGTGGCGTCAGCCCCAGCATTTT
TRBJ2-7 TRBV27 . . CASSTIPGYVVYEQYF TGTGCCAGCAGTACAATTCCGGGATACGTGGTGTACGAGCAGTACTTC
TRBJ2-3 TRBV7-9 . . CASSARSSSSTDTQYF TGTGCCAGCAGTGCCCGGTCCTCCTCTAGCACAGATACGCAGTATTTT
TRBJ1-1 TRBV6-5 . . CASYSVVGTEAFF TGTGCCAGCTATTCGGTAGTGGGCACTGAAGCTTTCTTT
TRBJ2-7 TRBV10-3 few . CAISEGLPYEQYF TGTGCCATCAGTGAAGGGCTACCCTACGAGCAGTACTTC
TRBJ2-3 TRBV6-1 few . CASSRTAPGYPDTQYF TGTGCCAGCAGTCGGACAGCCCCCGGTTATCCAGATACGCAGTATTTT
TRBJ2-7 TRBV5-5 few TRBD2 CASSLGVGVAGRDEQYF TGTGCCAGCAGCTTGGGTGTTGGGGTGGCAGGGAGGGACGAGCAGTACTTC
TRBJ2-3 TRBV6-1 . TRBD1 CASSPSTGTDTQYF TGTGCCAGCAGCCCCTCGACAGGGACAGATACGCAGTATTTT
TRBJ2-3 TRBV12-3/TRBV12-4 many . CASSLVIGPLGATDTQYF TGTGCCAGCAGTTTAGTTATTGGTCCCCTGGGGGCCACAGATACGCAGTATTTT